This T cell receptor beta chain was captured in a study of shared clonotypes between healthy human individuals. Naive CD8 cells were CD45RO-negative, positively selected for CCR7, excluding terminally differentiated effector memory CD45RA+ cells. This CDR3 contains 14 residues. V was shortened by 1 base and J by 3 bases, with 7 bases between the two germline ends. Per the germline V gene, CDR1 is SNHLY and CDR2 is FYNNEI. Worth noting for this clone: What it binds is not known.

Study findings and constraints: It was observed that 5% to 6.5% of naive CD4 clonotypes were shared across four donors. Depth of sequencing was expected to influence donor clonotype sharing.

Libraries were prepared by immunoSEQ multiplex PCR; TCRdb keeps only in-frame clonotypes and omits some of them. The sample has under 2,000,000 clones, over 85% seen once. Sample: naive CD8+ T cells sorted from blood. The TCR was taken from a man aged 18-30 years in good health. The V call is TRBV2, the J call TRBJ1-3; no clear D. Here the CDR3 DNA reads TGTGCCAGCAGTGAAGTGGGGATTGGAAACACCATATATTTT. Amino acid sequence: CASSEVGIGNTIYF.